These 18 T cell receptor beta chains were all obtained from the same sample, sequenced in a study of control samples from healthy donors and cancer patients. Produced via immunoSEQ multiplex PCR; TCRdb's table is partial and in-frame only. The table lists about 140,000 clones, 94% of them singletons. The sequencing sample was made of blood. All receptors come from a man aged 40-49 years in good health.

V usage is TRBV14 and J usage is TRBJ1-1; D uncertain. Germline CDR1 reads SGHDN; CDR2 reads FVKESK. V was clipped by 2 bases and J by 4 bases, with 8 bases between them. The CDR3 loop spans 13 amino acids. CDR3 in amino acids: CASSQSRVTEAFF. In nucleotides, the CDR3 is TGTGCCAGCAGCCAAAGTCGGGTCACTGAAGCTTTCTTT.

CDR3 DNA sequence: TGCGCCAGCAGCTTAGGAGAAGACGGGACAGATAATTCACCCCTCCACTTT. The encoded protein is CASSLGEDGTDNSPLHF. V usage is TRBV5-1 and J usage is TRBJ1-6; 7 positions match TRBD1. The CDR3 spans 17 residues. Germline values: CDR1 SGHRS, CDR2 YFSETQ. Trimming removed 2 bases from V and 5 bases from J; junction bases left unmatched: 10.

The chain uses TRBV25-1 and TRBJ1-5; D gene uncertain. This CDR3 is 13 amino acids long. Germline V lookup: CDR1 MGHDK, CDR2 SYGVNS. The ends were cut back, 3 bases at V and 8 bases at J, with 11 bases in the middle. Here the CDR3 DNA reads TGTGCCAGCAGTGATTGGGGTAGTAAGCCCCAGCATTTT. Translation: CASSDWGSKPQHF.

The CDR3 region has the DNA TGTGCCAGCAGCCTCTTCGGGACTAGCGGGAGCAGAACAGATACGCAGTATTTT. Translated, it gives CASSLFGTSGSRTDTQYF. The genes are TRBV9 and TRBJ2-3; TRBD2 agrees at 14 bases. The germline CDR1 and CDR2 sequences are SGDLS and YYNGEE. Trimming at V came to 4 bases and at J to 3 bases, leaving 10 bases not matched to a gene. The CDR3 sequence is 18 residues long.

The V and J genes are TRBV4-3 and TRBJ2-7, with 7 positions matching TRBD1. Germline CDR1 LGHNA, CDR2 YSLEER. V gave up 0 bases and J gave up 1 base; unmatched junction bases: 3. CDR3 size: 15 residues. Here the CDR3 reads CASSQETGASYEQYF. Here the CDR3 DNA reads TGCGCCAGCAGCCAAGAAACAGGGGCTTCCTACGAGCAGTACTTC.

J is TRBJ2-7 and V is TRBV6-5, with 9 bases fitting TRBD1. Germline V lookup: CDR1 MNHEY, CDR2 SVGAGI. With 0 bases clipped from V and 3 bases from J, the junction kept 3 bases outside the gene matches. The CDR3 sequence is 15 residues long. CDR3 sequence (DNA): TGTGCCAGCAGTTACTCCGGGACAGGGATCTACGAGCAGTACTTC. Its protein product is CASSYSGTGIYEQYF.

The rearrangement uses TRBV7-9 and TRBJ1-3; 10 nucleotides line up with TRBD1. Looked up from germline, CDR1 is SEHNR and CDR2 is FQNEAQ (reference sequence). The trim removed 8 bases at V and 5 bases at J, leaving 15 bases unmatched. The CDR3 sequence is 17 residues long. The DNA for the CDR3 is TGTGCCAGCGTCGTCCCCCGGGGACAGGGGTCAAGAAACACCATATATTTT. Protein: CASVVPRGQGSRNTIYF.

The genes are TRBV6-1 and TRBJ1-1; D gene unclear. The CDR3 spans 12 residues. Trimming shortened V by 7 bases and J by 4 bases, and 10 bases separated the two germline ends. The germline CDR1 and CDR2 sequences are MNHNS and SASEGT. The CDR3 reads CASTRPGTEAFF. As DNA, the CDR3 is TGTGCCAGCACTCGTCCGGGCACTGAAGCTTTCTTT.

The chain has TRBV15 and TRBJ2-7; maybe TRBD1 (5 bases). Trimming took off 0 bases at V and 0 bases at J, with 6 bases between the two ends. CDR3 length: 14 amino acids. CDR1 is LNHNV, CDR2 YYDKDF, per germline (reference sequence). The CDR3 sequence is CATSREDISYEQYF. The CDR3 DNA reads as TGTGCCACCAGCAGAGAGGACATCTCCTACGAGCAGTACTTC.

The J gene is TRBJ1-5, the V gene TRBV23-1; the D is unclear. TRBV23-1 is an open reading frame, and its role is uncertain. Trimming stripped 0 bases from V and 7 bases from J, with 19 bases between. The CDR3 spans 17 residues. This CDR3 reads CASSQSVDPRAQQPQHF. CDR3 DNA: TGCGCCAGCAGTCAATCGGTGGACCCCCGGGCGCAGCAGCCCCAGCATTTT.

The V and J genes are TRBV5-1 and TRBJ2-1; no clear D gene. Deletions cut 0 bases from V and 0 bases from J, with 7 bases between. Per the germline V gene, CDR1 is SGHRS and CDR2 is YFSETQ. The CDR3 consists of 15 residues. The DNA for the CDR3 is TGCGCCAGCAGCTTGGCCGCGGACTCCTACAATGAGCAGTTCTTC. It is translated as CASSLAADSYNEQFF.

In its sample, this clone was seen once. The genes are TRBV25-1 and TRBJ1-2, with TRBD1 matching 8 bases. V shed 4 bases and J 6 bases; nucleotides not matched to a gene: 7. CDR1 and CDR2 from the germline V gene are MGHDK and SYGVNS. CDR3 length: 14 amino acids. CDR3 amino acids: CASSVNRGNNGYTF. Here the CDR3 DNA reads TGTGCCAGCAGTGTTAACAGGGGGAACAATGGCTACACCTTC.

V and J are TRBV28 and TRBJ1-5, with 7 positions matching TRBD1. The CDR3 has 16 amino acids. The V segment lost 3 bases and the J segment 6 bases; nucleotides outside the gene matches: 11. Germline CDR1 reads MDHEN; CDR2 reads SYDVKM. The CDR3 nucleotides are TGTGCCAGCAGTTTGACAGGGTGGAGAGGGGGTCAGCCCCAGCATTTT. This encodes CASSLTGWRGGQPQHF. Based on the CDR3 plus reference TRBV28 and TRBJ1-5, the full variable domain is DVKVTQSSRYLVKRTGEKVFLECVQDMDHENMFWYRQDPGLGLRLIYFSYDVKMKEKGDIPEGYSVSREKKERFSLILESASTNQTSMYLCASSLTGWRGGQPQHFGDGTRLSIL.

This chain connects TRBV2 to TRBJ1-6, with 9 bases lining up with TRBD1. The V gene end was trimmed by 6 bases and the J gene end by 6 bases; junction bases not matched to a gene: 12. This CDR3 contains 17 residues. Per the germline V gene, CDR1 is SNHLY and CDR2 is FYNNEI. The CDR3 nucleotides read TGTGCCAGCAGGATACCCGGTGGGACAGGGTCTAATTCACCCCTCCACTTT. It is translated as CASRIPGGTGSNSPLHF.

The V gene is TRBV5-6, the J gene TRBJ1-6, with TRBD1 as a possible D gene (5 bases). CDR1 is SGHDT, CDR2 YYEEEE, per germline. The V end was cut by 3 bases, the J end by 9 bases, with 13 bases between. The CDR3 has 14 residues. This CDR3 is CASSYGGGTSPLHF. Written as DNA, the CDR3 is TGTGCCAGCAGCTACGGCGGGGGGACTTCACCCCTCCACTTT. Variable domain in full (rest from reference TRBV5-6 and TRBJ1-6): DAGVTQSPTHLIKTRGQQVTLRCSPKSGHDTVSWYQQALGQGPQFIFQYYEEEERQRGNFPDRFSGHQFPNYSSELNVNALLLGDSALYLCASSYGGGTSPLHFGNGTRLTVT.

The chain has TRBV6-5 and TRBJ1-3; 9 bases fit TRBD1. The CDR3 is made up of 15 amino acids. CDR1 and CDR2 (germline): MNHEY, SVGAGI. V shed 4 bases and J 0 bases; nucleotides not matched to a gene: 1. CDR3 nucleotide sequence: TGTGCCAGCAGTTGGGACAGGGACTCTGGAAACACCATATATTTT. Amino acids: CASSWDRDSGNTIYF.

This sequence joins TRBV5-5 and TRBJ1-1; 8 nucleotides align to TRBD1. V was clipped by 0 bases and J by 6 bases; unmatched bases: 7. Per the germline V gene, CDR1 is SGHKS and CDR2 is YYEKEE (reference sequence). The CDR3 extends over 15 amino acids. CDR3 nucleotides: TGTGCCAGCAGCTTGGCGTCAGGGGGCATCTCTGAAGCTTTCTTT. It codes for CASSLASGGISEAFF.

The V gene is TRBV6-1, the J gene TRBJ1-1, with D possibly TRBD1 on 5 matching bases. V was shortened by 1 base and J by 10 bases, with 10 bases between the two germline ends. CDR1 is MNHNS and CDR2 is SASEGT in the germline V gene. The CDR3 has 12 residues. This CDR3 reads CASSEVSGGAFF. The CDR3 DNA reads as TGTGCCAGCAGTGAAGTATCGGGGGGAGCTTTCTTT.